This T cell receptor beta chain was profiled in a study of T cells in Graves' hyperthyroidism and ophthalmopathy. With 2 bases clipped from V and 5 bases from J, the junction kept 5 bases outside the gene matches. This CDR3 region has 14 residues. Germline assignment: CDR1 MNHEY and CDR2 SVGAGI. What was amplified from RNA transcripts were TCR beta CDR3 regions. The TCR CDR3 was amplified in a first-round RT-PCR using the HTBI primer set. TCRdb re-called the multiplex PCR reads with MiXCR, one entry per CDR3 protein. The data show hundreds of thousands of distinct CDR3 sequences, approximately 25% seen once. The table lists this clonotype with many counts. Fresh peripheral blood, 10 ml, was the source of the PBMCs.

The receptor was isolated from a woman in her thirties with Graves' ophthalmopathy. The chain has TRBV6-5 and TRBJ1-2; 7 bases fit TRBD1. Sequenced material: blood. CDR3 DNA: TGTGCCAGCAGTTACGACGGGACAGATTATGGCTACACCTTC. This gives the protein CASSYDGTDYGYTF.